This TCR beta chain was retrieved from a study of OX40 agonist ivuxolimab in advanced cancers. Study results and limitations: Nonresponders included some who also had low normalized T-cell clonal expansion.

The CDR3 sequence is 14 residues long. CDR1 and CDR2 (germline): SNHLY, FYNNEI. The V gene end was trimmed by 8 bases and the J gene end by 1 base; junction bases not matched to a gene: 7. This table comes from immunoSEQ multiplex PCR, and its TCRdb copy is limited to in-frame clones, with some not included. The data contain around 36,000 clones, roughly 84% of them singletons. Note on this clone: Its antigen is currently unknown.

Sequencing used CD4+ or CD8+ T cells sorted from blood, obtained in a trial of the OX40 agonist ivuxolimab. This chain uses TRBV2 with TRBJ1-1; TRBD1 agrees at 7 bases. The TCR comes from an adult with an advanced solid tumor such as melanoma, head and neck, liver or kidney cancer. CDR3 sequence reads: CASRLGQANTEAFF. For the CDR3, the DNA is TGTGCCAGCCGGCTCGGACAGGCGAACACTGAAGCTTTCTTT.